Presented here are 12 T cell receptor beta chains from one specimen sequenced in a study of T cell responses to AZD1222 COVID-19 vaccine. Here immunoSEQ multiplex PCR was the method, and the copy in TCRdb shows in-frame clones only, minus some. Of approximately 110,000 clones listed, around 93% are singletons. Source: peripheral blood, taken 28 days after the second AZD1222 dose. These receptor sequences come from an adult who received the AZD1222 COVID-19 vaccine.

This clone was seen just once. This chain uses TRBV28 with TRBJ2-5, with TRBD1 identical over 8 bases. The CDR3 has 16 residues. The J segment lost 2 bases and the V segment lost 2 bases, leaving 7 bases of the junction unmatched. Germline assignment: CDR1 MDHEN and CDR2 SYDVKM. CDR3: CASSLRLGTGQETQYF. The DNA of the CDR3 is TGTGCCAGCAGTTTAAGGCTCGGGACAGGTCAAGAGACCCAGTACTTC.

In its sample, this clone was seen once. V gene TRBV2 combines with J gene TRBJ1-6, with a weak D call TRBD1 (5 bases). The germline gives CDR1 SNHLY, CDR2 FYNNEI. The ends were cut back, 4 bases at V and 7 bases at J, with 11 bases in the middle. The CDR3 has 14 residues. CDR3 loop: CASSGSGSNSPLHF. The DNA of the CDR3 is TGTGCCAGCAGTGGGTCAGGGTCGAATTCACCCCTCCACTTT.

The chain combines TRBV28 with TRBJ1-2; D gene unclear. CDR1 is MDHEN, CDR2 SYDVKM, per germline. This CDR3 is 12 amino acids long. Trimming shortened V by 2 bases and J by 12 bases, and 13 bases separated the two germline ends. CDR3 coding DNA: TGTGCCAGCAGTTTAGTACTAAAGGACCACACCTTC. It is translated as CASSLVLKDHTF.

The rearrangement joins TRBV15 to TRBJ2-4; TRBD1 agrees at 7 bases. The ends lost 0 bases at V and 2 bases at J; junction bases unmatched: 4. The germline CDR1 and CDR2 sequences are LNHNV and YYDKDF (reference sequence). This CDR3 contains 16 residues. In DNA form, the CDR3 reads TGTGCCACCAGCAGAGAAAGACAGGGACCCAAAAACATTCAGTACTTC. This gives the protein CATSRERQGPKNIQYF.

The CDR3 here is CASSFESNTGELFF. DNA of the CDR3: TGTGCCAGCAGCTTCGAGTCGAACACCGGGGAGCTGTTTTTT. This chain connects TRBV7-2 to TRBJ2-2; the D is unclear. Deletions cut 3 bases from V and 0 bases from J, with 5 bases between. The germline gives CDR1 SGHTA, CDR2 FQGNSA. The CDR3 extends over 14 amino acids.

The DNA of the CDR3 is TGTGCCAGCAGTCGCCTGGGACAGGGACGGAATGGCTACACCTTC. It codes for CASSRLGQGRNGYTF. The chain employs TRBV6-6 and TRBJ1-2, with 9 bases fitting TRBD1. The CDR3 length is 15 residues. V lost 5 bases and J lost 6; bases outside the gene matches: 10. Germline V gene lookup returns CDR1 MNHNY and CDR2 SVGAGI (reference sequence).

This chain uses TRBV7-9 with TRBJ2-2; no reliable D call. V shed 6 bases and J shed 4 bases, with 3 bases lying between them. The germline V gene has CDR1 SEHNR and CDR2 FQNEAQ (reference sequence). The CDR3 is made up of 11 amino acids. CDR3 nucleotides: TGTGCCAGCAGGCCCACCGGGGAGCTGTTTTTT. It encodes CASRPTGELFF.

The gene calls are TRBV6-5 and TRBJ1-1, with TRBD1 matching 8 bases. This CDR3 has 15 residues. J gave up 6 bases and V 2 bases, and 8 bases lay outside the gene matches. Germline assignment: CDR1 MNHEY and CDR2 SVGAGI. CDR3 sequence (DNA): TGTGCCAGCAGTTACACGACAGGGGATGAAGCTGAAGCTTTCTTT. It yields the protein CASSYTTGDEAEAFF.

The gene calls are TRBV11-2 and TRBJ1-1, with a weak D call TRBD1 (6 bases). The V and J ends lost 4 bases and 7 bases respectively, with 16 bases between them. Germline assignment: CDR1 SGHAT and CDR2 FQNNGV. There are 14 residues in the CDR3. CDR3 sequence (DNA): TGTGCCAGCAGCTCGCCAGGGGAGGGCTTTGAAGCTTTCTTT. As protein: CASSSPGEGFEAFF.

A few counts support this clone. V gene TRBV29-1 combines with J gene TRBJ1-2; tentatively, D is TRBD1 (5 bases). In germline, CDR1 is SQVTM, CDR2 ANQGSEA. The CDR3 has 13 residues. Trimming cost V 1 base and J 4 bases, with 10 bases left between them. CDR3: CSVEVGDGYGYTF. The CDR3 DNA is TGCAGCGTTGAAGTGGGGGATGGCTATGGCTACACCTTC.

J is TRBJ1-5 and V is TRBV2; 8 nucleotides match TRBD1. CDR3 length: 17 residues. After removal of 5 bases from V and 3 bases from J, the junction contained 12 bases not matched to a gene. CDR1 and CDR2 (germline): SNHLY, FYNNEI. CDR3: CASSLDRGMGANQPQHF. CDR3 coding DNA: TGTGCCAGCAGTCTTGACAGGGGAATGGGGGCCAATCAGCCCCAGCATTTT. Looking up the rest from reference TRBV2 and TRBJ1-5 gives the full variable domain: EPEVTQTPSHQVTQMGQEVILRCVPISNHLYFYWYRQILGQKVEFLVSFYNNEISEKSEIFDDQFSVERPDGSNFTLKIRSTKLEDSAMYFCASSLDRGMGANQPQHFGDGTRLSIL.

CDR3 region: CASSSGTLQYEQYF. CDR3 nucleotides: TGTGCCAGCAGTTCCGGGACTCTCCAATACGAGCAGTACTTC. The genes are TRBV6-5 and TRBJ2-7, with D tentatively TRBD2 (6 bases). The CDR3 length is 14 residues. V was pared by 4 bases and J by 4 bases, with 14 bases between. Germline V lookup: CDR1 MNHEY, CDR2 SVGAGI.